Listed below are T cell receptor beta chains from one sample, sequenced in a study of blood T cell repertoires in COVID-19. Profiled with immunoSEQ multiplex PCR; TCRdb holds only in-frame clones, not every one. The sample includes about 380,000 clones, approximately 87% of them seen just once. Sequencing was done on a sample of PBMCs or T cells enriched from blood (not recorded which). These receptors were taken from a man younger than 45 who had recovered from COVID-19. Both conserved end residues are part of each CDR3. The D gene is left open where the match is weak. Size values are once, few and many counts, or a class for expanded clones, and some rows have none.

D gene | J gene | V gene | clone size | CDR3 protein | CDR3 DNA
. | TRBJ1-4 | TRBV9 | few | CASSVGTVANEKLFF | TGTGCCAGCAGCGTAGGCACAGTCGCTAATGAAAAACTGTTTTTT
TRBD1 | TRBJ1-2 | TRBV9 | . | CASSVGTGRYGYTF | TGTGCCAGCAGCGTAGGGACAGGGAGATATGGCTACACCTTC
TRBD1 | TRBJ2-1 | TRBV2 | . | CASNRGSYEQFF | TGTGCCAGCAACAGGGGTTCGTATGAGCAGTTCTTC
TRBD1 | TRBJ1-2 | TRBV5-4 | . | CASSGTVDGYTF | TGTGCCAGCAGCGGGACAGTTGATGGCTACACCTTC
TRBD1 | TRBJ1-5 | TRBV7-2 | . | CASSPGTVRDQPQHF | TGTGCCAGCAGCCCAGGGACAGTCCGGGATCAGCCCCAGCATTTT
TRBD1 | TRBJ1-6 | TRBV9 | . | CASSPWQGGSPLHF | TGTGCCAGCAGCCCTTGGCAGGGGGGTTCACCCCTCCACTTT
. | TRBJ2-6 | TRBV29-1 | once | CSASGAGANVLTF | TGCAGCGCATCAGGGGCTGGGGCCAACGTCCTGACTTTC
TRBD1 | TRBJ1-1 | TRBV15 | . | CATGGTGEAFF | TGTGCCACCGGGGGGACAGGGGAAGCTTTCTTT
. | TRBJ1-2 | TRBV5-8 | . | CASSSAPFGLGYTF | TGTGCCAGCAGCTCGGCCCCTTTTGGGCTTGGCTACACCTTC
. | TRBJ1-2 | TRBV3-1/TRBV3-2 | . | CASSQSGSRANYGYTF | TGTGCCAGCAGCCAGAGTGGCAGCAGGGCGAACTATGGCTACACCTTC
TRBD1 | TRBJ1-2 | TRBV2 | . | CASRTTDRYYGYTF | TGTGCCAGCAGGACTACGGACAGGTACTATGGCTACACCTTC
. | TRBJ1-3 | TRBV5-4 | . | CASSLQGHSGNTIYF | TGTGCCAGCAGCTTACAGGGCCACTCTGGAAACACCATATATTTT
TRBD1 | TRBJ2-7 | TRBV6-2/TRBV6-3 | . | CASSYNLPPGTGDDEQYF | TGTGCCAGCAGTTACAATCTTCCCCCCGGGACAGGGGACGACGAGCAGTACTTC
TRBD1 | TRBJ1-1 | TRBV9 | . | CASSVAGQGPNTEAFF | TGTGCCAGCAGCGTAGCGGGACAGGGGCCCAACACTGAAGCTTTCTTT
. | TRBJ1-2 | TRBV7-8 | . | CASSSSANYGYTF | TGTGCCAGCAGCTCGTCAGCTAACTATGGCTACACCTTC
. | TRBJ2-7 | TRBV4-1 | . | CASSQMLVGRDKNYEQYF | TGCGCCAGCAGCCAAATGCTAGTCGGCAGGGACAAAAACTACGAGCAGTACTTC
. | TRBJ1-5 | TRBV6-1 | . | CASSEGTGWASISYQPQHF | TGTGCCAGCAGTGAAGGTACGGGGTGGGCATCGATAAGTTATCAGCCCCAGCATTTT
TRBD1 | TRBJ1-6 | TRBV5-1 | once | CASSLQGVYSPLHF | TGCGCCAGCAGCCTTCAGGGGGTGTACTCACCCCTCCACTTT
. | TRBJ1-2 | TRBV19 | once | CASSIDGGYGYTF | TGTGCCAGTAGTATTGACGGGGGCTATGGCTACACCTTC
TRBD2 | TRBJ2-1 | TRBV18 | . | CASSLTITSGSYNEQFF | TGTGCCAGCTCACTAACCATCACTAGCGGCTCCTACAATGAGCAGTTCTTC
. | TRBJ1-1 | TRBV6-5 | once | CASSKAETEAFF | TGTGCCAGCAGTAAGGCCGAGACAGAAGCTTTCTTT